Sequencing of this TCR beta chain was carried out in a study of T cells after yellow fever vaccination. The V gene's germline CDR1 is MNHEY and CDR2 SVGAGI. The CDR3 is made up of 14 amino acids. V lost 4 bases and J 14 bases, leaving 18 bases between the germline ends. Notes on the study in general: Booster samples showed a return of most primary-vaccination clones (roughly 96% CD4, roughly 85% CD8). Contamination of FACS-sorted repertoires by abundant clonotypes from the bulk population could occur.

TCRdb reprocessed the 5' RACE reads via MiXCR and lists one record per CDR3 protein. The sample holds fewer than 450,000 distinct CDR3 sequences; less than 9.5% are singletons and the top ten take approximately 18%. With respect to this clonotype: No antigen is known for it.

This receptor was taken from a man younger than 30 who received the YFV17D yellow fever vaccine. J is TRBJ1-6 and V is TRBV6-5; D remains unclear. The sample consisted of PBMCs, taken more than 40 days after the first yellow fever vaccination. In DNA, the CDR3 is TGTGCCAGCAGTTCTAGGGTCCCCGAAGTAACCCTCCACTTT. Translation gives CASSSRVPEVTLHF.